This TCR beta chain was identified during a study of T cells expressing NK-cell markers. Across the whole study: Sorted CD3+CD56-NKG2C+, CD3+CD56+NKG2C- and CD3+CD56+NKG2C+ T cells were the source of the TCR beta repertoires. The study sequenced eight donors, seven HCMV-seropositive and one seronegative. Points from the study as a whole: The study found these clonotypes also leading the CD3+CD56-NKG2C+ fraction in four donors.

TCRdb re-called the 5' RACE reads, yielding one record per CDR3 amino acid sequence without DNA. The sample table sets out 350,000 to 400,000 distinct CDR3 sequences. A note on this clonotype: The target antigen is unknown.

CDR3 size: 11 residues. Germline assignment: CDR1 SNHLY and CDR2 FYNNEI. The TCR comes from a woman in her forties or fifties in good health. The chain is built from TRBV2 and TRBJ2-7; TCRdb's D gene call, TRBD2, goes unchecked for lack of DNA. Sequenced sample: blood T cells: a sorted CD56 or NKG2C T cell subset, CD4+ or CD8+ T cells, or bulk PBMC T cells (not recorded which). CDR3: CASQRGGEQYF. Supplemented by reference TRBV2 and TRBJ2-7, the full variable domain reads EPEVTQTPSHQVTQMGQEVILRCVPISNHLYFYWYRQILGQKVEFLVSFYNNEISEKSEIFDDQFSVERPDGSNFTLKIRSTKLEDSAMYFCASQRGGEQYFGPGTRLTVT.